This TCR beta chain came from a study of neurological immune-mediated disorders. CDR3 length: 15 residues. Germline V CDR1 and CDR2: MNHNY, SVGAGI (reference sequence). V shed 2 bases and J shed 0 bases, with 11 bases lying between them. This clonotype came up a few times. TCRdb reprocessed the 5' RACE reads with MiXCR, giving one entry per CDR3 protein. The sample consists of about 10,000 distinct CDR3 sequences, more than 20% of them appearing once. The clonotype was recovered from a woman aged 35 to 49 with multiple sclerosis. Sequenced input: CD8+ T cells from blood. The V gene is TRBV6-6, the J gene TRBJ2-7; D unresolved. CDR3 in DNA: TGTGCCAGCAGTTACGTGCAGCCCGTCTCCTACGAGCAGTACTTC. This gives the protein CASSYVQPVSYEQYF.